The 2 T cell receptor beta chains listed next were all sequenced from one sample in a study of blood T cell repertoires in COVID-19. Generated by immunoSEQ multiplex PCR, the TCRdb table keeps only in-frame clones and is missing some. The top ten clones hold 5.5% to 7% of a sample with approximately 300,000 clones, 70% to 90% of them seen once. The sample taken for sequencing was PBMCs or T cells enriched from blood (not recorded which). These receptor sequences come from a woman aged 25 to 39 who had recovered from COVID-19.

This clone was recorded once. The genes are TRBV18 and TRBJ1-4; TRBD1 might be the D (5 bases). V was cut by 3 bases and J by 6 bases, with 14 bases left in between. Germline-derived CDR1 and CDR2 are KGHSH and LQKENI. There are 15 residues in the CDR3. For the CDR3, the DNA is TGTGCCAGCTCACCGCCCGGGGGGTCGGATGAAAAACTGTTTTTT. It translates to CASSPPGGSDEKLFF.

The chain uses TRBV30 and TRBJ1-1; D not certain. CDR3 length: 10 residues. V lost 4 bases to trimming and J lost 5 bases, with 5 bases between them. CDR1 GTSNPN and CDR2 SVGIG come from the germline V gene (reference sequence). CDR3 DNA sequence: TGTGCCTGGATCAGAACTGAAGCTTTCTTT. Protein sequence: CAWIRTEAFF.